This paragraph covers one T cell receptor beta chain sequence. It lacks a known antigen. Per-base quality was not reported, and no clone a single base away is much larger than it. The treatment or condition tag for this specimen amounts to: allogeneic hematopoietic cell transplantation with graft depleted of TCRalphabeta T cells and CD19 B cells. The transplant recipients were children given TCRalphabeta/CD19-depleted allogeneic hematopoietic cell grafts. These data come from a study of T-cell reconstitution after alpha-beta-depleted transplantation in children (TCRdb year 2016). Regarding the complete study: The study quantitatively tracked T-cell immune reconstitution after TCRalphabeta/CD19-depleted allogeneic hematopoietic cell transplantation in children using TCR repertoire profiling.

From cysteine to phenylalanine, the CDR3 is 10 amino acids long. Only the CDR3 DNA is retained, 30 bases long and in frame from the first base. Taken from the germline V gene, the CDR1 and CDR2 loops are SQVTM and ANQGSEA. Between the V and J ends, shortened by 7 bases and 4 bases respectively, the junction contains 7 bases. Overall results and qualifications from the work: Over subsequent months, a decline in hyperexpanded clone frequencies was noted, and after one year, T-cell counts and TCRbeta diversity were mostly ascribed to newly produced T cells. Apparently early alphabetaT-cell count recovery about two months after transplant reportedly relied on only several hundred rapidly expanded clones derived from non-depleted graft cells. In some patients, the high TCRbeta diversity seen at day 60 was put down to recipient T cells and intrathymic progenitors that had survived conditioning.

The library was built by means of PCR. Sequencer: Illumina HiSeq 2500. Molecular barcoding was employed in the preparation of TCR libraries, with unique molecular identifiers being used to normalize TCRbeta repertoire quantification. TCRdb reprocessing: public reads trimmed at Q25 with fastp, clones called with MiXCR, in-frame beta chains kept. Each entry merges the rows of one CDR3 protein and shows their most common DNA and genes. The sample yields about 120,000 distinct CDR3 sequences; about 23% were counted once. Over 9.5% of the sample is taken by the ten largest. The sequence came from a male patient between 2 and 10 years old who had a stem cell transplant for chronic granulomatous disease, so the T cells may come from the graft donor. The chain is made from TRBV29-1 and TRBJ1-1; the D gene lacks a confident call. The input for sequencing was PBMCs, mostly from graft donor cells, taken 180 days after TCRalphabeta/CD19-depleted stem cell transplant. The sequenced DNA: TGCAGCGCCCTCAGCACTGAAGCTTTCTTT. Its product reads: CSALSTEAFF.